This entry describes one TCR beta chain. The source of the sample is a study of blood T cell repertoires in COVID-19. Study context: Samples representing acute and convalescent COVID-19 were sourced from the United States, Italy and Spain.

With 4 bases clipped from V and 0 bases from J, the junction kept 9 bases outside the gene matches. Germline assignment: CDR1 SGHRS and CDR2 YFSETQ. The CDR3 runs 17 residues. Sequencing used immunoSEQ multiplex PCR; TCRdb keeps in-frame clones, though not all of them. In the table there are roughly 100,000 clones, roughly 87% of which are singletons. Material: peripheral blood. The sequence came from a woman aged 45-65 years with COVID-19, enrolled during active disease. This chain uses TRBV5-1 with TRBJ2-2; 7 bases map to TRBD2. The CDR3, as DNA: TGCGCCAGCAGCCCCGGGACTACCGCCGCGAACACCGGGGAGCTGTTTTTT. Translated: CASSPGTTAANTGELFF. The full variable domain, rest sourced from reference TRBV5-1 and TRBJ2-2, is KAGVTQTPRYLIKTRGQQVTLSCSPISGHRSVSWYQQTPGQGLQFLFEYFSETQRNKGNFPGRFSGRQFSNSRSEMNVSTLELGDSALYLCASSPGTTAANTGELFFGEGSRLTVL.